The clone carrying this TCR beta chain was recorded only once. This record belongs to a study of blood T cell repertoires in COVID-19. For the study at large: There were acute and convalescent COVID-19 samples, and they came from the United States, Italy and Spain.

Per the germline V gene, CDR1 is SGHRS and CDR2 is YFSETQ. Trimming pared 4 bases from V and 7 bases from J, leaving 12 bases between. This CDR3 spans 14 amino acids. Original processing methods: Reference gene primer amplification in the assay estimated nucleated cell counts. Assay used: immunoSEQ multiplex PCR; TCRdb lists only in-frame clones, some missing. The V and J calls and clone size were taken over from that table, and D and trimming were inferred from the DNA. This sample carries 370,000 or so clones, more than 70% of them seen once, and the ten largest clones take 1.3%. The source material was PBMCs or T cells enriched from blood (not recorded which). This clonotype was obtained from a man aged 25 to 40 who had recovered from COVID-19. The chain recombines TRBV5-1 with TRBJ1-6; D is unclear. CDR3 bases: TGCGCCAGCAGCGGACGAGGAGGAAATTCACCCCTCCACTTT. Amino acids: CASSGRGGNSPLHF.